The clone carrying this TCR beta chain was seen at least ten times. This record belongs to a study of molecular identifiers for immune sequencing clone quantification. When naive CD8 T cells were sorted, they were gated as CD8+CD4-CCR7+CD45RA+. TCRdb independently ran MiXCR on the PCR reads; one entry per CDR3 protein. This sample yields over 600,000 distinct CDR3 sequences, of which about 20% are seen a single time; roughly 0.83% belongs to the top ten. CDR1 SGHRS and CDR2 YFSETQ come from the germline V gene. CDR3 length: 16 residues. V lost 2 bases to trimming and J lost 1 base, with 15 bases between them.

The sequence derives from a human donor in good health. Some libraries in this study had Jurkat cell RNA spiked in. This sequence joins TRBV5-1 and TRBJ1-1; D might be TRBD1 (6 bases). The sequenced sample was naive CD8+ T cells from blood, with Jurkat cell RNA spiked in. Subset here: FACS-sorted CD8+CD4-CCR7+CD45RA+ naive T cells. In nucleotides, the CDR3 is TGCGCCAGCAGCTTTACCACCCAGGGGCCGAACACTGAAGCTTTCTTT. It is translated as CASSFTTQGPNTEAFF.